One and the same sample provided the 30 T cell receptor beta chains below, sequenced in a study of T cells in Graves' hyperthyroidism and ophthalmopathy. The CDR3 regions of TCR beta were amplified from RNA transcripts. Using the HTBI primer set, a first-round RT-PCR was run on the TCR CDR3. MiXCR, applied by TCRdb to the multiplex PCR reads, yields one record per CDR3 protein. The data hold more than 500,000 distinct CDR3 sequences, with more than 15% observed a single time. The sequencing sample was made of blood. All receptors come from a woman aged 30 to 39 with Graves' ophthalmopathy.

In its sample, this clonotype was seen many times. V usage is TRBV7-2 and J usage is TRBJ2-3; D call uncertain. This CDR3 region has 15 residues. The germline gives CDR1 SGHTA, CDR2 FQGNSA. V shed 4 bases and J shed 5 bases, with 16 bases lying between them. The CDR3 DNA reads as TGTGCCAGCAGCTCCTCTTTTCAGCGACAAGATACGCAGTATTTT. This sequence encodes CASSSSFQRQDTQYF.

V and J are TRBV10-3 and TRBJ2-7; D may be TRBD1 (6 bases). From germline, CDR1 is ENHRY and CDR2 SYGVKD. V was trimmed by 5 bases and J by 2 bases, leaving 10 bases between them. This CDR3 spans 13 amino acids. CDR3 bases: TGTGCCATCAGTTACAGGGATCCCTACGAGCAGTACTTC. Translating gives CAISYRDPYEQYF.

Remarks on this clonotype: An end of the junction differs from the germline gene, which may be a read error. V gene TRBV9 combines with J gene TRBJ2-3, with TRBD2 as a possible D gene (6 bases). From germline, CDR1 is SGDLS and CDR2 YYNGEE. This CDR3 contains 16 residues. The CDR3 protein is CASSQIAVERADTQYF. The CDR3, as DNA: TGCGCCAGCAGCCAAATAGCGGTTGAGAGGGCAGATACGCAGTATTTT.

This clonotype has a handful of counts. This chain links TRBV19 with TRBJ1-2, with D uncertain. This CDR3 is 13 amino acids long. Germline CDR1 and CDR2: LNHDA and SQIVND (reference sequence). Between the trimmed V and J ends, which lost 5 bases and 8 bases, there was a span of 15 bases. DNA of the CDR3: TGTGCCAGTAGTCCTCGTGGTAGGGCCGGCTACACCTTC. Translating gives CASSPRGRAGYTF. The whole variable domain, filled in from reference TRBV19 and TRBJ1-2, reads DGGITQSPKYLFRKEGQNVTLSCEQNLNHDAMYWYRQDPGQGLRLIYYSQIVNDFQKGDIAEGYSVSREKKESFPLTVTSAQKNPTAFYLCASSPRGRAGYTFGSGTRLTVV.

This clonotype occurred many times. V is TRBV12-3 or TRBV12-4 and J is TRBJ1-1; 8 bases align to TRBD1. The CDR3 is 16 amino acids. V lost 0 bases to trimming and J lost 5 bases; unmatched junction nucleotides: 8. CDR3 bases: TGTGCCAGCAGTTTAGCACGACGGGACAGGCTGACTGAAGCTTTCTTT. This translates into CASSLARRDRLTEAFF.

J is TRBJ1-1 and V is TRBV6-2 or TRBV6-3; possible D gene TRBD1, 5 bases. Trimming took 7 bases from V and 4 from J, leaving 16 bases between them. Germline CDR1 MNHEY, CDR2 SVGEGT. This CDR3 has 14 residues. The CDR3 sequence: CASKRDAAVTEAFF. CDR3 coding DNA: TGTGCCAGCAAACGGGACGCCGCCGTCACTGAAGCTTTCTTT.

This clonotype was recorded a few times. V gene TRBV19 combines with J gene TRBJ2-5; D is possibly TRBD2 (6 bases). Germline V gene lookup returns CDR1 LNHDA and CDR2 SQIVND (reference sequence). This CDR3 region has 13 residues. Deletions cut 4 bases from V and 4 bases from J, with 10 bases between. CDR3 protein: CASSNQGGETQYF. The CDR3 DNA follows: TGTGCCAGTAGTAACCAGGGAGGAGAGACCCAGTACTTC.

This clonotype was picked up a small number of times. The CDR3 bases are TGTGCCAGCAGTCTACACAGGAACACTGAAGCTTTCTTT. It codes for CASSLHRNTEAFF. The J gene is TRBJ1-1, the V gene TRBV12-3 or TRBV12-4; D unresolved. V shed 5 bases and J shed 1 base, with 8 bases lying between them. The CDR3 is 13 amino acids.

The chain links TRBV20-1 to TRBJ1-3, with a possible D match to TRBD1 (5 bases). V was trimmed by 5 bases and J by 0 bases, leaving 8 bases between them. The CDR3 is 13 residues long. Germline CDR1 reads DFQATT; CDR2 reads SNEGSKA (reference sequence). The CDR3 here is CSAGRVSGNTIYF. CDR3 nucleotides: TGCAGTGCTGGCAGGGTCTCTGGAAACACCATATATTTT.

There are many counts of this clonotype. CDR3 sequence: CASSPSTSTSGFGTDTQYF. In DNA form, the CDR3 reads TGTGCCAGCAGTCCGAGTACGTCGACTAGCGGGTTCGGCACAGATACGCAGTATTTT. This rearrangement joins TRBV28 to TRBJ2-3; TRBD2 matches at 10 bases. CDR3 size: 19 residues. Per germline, CDR1 MDHEN and CDR2 SYDVKM. Trimming took 5 bases from V and 1 from J; bases not matched to a gene: 15.

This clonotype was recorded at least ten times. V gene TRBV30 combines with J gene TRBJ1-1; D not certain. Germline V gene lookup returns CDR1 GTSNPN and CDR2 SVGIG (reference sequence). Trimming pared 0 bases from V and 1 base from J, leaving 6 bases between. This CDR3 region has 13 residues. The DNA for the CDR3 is TGTGCCTGGAGTGTCACCCGGAACACTGAAGCTTTCTTT. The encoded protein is CAWSVTRNTEAFF.

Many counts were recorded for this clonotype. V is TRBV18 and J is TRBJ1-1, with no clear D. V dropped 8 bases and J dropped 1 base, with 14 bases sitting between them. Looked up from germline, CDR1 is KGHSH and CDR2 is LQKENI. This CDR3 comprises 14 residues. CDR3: CASSPLGTNTEAFF. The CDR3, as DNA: TGTGCCAGCAGCCCCCTAGGTACGAACACTGAAGCTTTCTTT.

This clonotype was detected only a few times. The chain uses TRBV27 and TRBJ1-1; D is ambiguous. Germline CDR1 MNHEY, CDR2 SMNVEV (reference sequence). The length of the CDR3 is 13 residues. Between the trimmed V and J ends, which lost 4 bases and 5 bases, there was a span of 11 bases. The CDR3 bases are TGTGCCAGCAGTTGGCGGCGGGCTACTGAAGCTTTCTTT. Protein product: CASSWRRATEAFF.

The chain's CDR3 is CASSPGGLASQNTGELFF. For the CDR3, the DNA is TGTGCCAGCAGCCCGGGGGGACTAGCGTCACAGAACACCGGGGAGCTGTTTTTT. The chain is built from TRBV5-4 and TRBJ2-2, with 10 bases that match TRBD2. After removal of 4 bases from V and 1 base from J, the junction contained 10 bases not matched to a gene. Germline lookup yields CDR1 SGHNT and CDR2 YYREEE (reference sequence). CDR3 length equals 18 residues.

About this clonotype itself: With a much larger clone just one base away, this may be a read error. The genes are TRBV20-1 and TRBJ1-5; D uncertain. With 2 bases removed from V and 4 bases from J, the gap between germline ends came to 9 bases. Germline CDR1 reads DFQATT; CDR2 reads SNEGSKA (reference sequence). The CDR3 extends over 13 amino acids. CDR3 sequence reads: CSARSSRNQPQHF. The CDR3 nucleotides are TGCAGTGCTAGATCTTCGCGAAATCAGCCCCAGCATTTT.

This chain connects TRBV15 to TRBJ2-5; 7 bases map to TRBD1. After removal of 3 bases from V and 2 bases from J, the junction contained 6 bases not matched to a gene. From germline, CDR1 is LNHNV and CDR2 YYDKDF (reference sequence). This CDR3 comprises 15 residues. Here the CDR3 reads CATSSLPGQQETQYF. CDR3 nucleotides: TGTGCCACCAGCAGCCTGCCGGGACAGCAAGAGACCCAGTACTTC.

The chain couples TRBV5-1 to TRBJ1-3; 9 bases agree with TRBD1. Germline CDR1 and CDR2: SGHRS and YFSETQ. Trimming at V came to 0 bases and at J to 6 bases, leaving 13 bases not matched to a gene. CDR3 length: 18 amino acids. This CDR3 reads CASSLVQAGTGSQNTIYF. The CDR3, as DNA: TGCGCCAGCAGCTTGGTTCAAGCGGGGACAGGGAGCCAAAACACCATATATTTT.

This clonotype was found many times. Here the CDR3 DNA reads TGTGCCTGGACCCCAGGGGGCGCAGATACGCAGTATTTT. Its translation: CAWTPGGADTQYF. The chain is built from TRBV30 and TRBJ2-3; TRBD1 aligns across 8 bases. The CDR3 totals 13 residues. V lost 4 bases and J lost 4; bases outside the gene matches: 4. Germline loops: CDR1 GTSNPN, CDR2 SVGIG (reference sequence).

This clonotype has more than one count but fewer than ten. In nucleotides, the CDR3 is TGCGCCAGCAGTGATACGAGGGGACAGGGATCCTACGAGCAGTACTTC. Translated, it gives CASSDTRGQGSYEQYF. The V gene is TRBV10-2, the J gene TRBJ2-7; TRBD1 agrees at 9 bases. V lost 3 bases to trimming and J lost 1 base; unmatched junction nucleotides: 7. The CDR3 consists of 16 residues. The germline V gene has CDR1 WSHSY and CDR2 SAAADI.

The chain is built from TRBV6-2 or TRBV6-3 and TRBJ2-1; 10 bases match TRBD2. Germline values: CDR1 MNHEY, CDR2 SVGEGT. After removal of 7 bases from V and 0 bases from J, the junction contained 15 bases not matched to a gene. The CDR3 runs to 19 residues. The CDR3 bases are TGTGCCAGCACTCGGCCCGGACTAGCGGACCGGAGCTCCTACAATGAGCAGTTCTTC. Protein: CASTRPGLADRSSYNEQFF.

CDR3 nucleotides: TGTGCCAGCACCGTGACAGGGCAGCCCCAGCATTTT. This sequence encodes CASTVTGQPQHF. The J gene is TRBJ1-5, the V gene TRBV2, with 7 bases aligning to TRBD1. The V gene end was trimmed by 7 bases and the J gene end by 7 bases; junction bases not matched to a gene: 4. Germline-derived CDR1 and CDR2 are SNHLY and FYNNEI. The CDR3 is made up of 12 amino acids.

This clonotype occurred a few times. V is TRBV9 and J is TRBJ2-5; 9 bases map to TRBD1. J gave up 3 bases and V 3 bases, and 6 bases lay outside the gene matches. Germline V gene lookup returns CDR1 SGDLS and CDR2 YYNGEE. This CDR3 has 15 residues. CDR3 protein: CASSGGGTGKETQYF. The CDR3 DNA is TGTGCCAGCAGCGGAGGGGGGACAGGGAAAGAGACCCAGTACTTC.

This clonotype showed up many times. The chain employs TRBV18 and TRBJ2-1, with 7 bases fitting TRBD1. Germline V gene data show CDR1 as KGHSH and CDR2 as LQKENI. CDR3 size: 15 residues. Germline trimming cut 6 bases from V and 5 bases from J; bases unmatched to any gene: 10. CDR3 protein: CASSPQGGPNNEQFF. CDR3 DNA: TGTGCCAGCTCCCCTCAAGGGGGCCCCAACAATGAGCAGTTCTTC.

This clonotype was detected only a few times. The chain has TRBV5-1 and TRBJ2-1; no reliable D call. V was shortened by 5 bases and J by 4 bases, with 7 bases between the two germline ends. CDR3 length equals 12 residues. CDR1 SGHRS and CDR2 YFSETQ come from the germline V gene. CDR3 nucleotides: TGCGCCAGCAGAGACCCGTACAATGAGCAGTTCTTC. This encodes CASRDPYNEQFF.

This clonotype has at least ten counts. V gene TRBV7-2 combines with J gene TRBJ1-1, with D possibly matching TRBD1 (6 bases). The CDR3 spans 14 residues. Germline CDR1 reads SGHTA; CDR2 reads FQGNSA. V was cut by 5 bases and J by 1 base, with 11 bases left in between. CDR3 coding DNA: TGTGCCAGCAGCCAGGGGAGGGAGAACACTGAAGCTTTCTTT. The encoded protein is CASSQGRENTEAFF.

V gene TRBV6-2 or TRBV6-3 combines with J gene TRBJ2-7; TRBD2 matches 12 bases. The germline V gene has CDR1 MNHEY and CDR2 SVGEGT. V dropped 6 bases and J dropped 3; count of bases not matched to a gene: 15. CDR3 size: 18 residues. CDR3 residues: CASSWGTSGPQTLYEQYF. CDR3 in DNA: TGTGCCAGCAGCTGGGGGACTAGCGGGCCCCAAACTCTCTACGAGCAGTACTTC.

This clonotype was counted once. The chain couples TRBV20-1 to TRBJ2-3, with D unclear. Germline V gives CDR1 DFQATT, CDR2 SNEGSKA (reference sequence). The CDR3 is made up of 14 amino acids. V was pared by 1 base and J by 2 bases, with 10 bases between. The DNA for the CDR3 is TGCAGTGCTAGAGGCGACCCAACCACAGATACGCAGTATTTT. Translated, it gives CSARGDPTTDTQYF.

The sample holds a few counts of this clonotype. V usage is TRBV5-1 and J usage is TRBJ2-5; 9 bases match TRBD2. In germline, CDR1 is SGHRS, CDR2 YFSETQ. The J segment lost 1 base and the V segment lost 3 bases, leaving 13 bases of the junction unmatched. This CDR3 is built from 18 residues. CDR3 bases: TGCGCCAGCAGCTCCCCCGGGCGGGAGGGCTTACGCCAAGAGACCCAGTACTTC. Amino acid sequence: CASSSPGREGLRQETQYF. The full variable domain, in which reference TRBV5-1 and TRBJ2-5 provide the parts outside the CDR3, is KAGVTQTPRYLIKTRGQQVTLSCSPISGHRSVSWYQQTPGQGLQFLFEYFSETQRNKGNFPGRFSGRQFSNSRSEMNVSTLELGDSALYLCASSSPGREGLRQETQYFGPGTRLLVL.

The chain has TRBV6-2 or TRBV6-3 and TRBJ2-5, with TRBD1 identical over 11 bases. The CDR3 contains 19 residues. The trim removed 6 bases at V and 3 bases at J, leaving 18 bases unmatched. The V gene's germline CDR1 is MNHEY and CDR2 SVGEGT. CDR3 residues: CASSKTRTGGTPKKETQYF. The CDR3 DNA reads TGTGCCAGCAGCAAGACCCGGACAGGGGGCACCCCGAAGAAAGAGACCCAGTACTTC.

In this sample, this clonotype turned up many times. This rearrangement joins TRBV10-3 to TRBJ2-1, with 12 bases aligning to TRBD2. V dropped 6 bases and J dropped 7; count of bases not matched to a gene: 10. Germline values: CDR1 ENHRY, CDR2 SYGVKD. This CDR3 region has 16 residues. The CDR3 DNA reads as TGTGCCATCAGGGACACCCTAGCGGGAGGGCAGAATGAGCAGTTCTTC. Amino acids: CAIRDTLAGGQNEQFF.